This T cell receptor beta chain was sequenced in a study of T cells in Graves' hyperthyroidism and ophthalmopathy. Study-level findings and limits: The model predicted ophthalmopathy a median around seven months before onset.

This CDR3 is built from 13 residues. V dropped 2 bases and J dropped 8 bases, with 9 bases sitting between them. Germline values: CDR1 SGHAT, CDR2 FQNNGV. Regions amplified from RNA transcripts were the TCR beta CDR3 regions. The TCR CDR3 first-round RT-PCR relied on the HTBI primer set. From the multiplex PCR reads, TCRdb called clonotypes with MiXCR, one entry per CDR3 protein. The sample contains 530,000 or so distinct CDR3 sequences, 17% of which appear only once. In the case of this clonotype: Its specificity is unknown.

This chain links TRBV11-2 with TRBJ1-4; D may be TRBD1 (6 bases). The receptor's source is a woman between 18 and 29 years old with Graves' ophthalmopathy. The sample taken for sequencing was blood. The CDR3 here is CASSLRTAEKLFF. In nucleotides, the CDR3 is TGTGCCAGCAGCTTAAGGACAGCCGAAAAACTGTTTTTT. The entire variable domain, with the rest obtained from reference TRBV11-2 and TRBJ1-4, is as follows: EAGVAQSPRYKIIEKRQSVAFWCNPISGHATLYWYQQILGQGPKLLIQFQNNGVVDDSQLPKDRFSAERLKGVDSTLKIQPAKLEDSAVYLCASSLRTAEKLFFGSGTQLSVL.